This TCR beta chain stems from a study of blood T cells in healthy people across ages. For the second PCR, which ran for about 6 to 12 cycles, a sample-barcoded 5' primer and a J-beta primer mix were used. Every cDNA molecule carried a tag from a template-switch adaptor bearing 12 random nucleotides. TCRdb ran MiXCR on the 5' RACE reads and lists one entry per CDR3 protein. The repertoire holds around 780,000 distinct CDR3 sequences, with roughly three fifths as singletons. Study results and caveats: Investigators viewed diversity estimates from one million T cells as underestimates, the study reported. In older individuals, TCR beta diversity per million T cells was lower, falling roughly linearly with age.

Extraction yielded at least 6 micrograms of total RNA per sample. This clonotype has a handful of counts. No antigen is known for it. The germline gives CDR1 SQVTM, CDR2 ANQGSEA. CDR3 size: 18 residues. V trimming: 7 bases; J trimming: 8 bases; junction bases outside the gene matches: 24. Sequenced sample: blood. The chain carries TRBV29-1 and TRBJ2-4, with 9 nucleotides matching TRBD1. This sequence originates from a man aged 35 to 55 in good health. Here the CDR3 reads CSAAPSRGTGTEWDIQYF. The DNA for the CDR3 is TGCAGCGCTGCTCCTAGTCGCGGGACAGGGACTGAGTGGGACATTCAGTACTTC.